The TCR beta chain under discussion was sequenced for a study of OX40 agonist ivuxolimab in advanced cancers. Germline V gives CDR1 LNHDA, CDR2 SQIVND (reference sequence). Trimming removed 6 bases from V and 0 bases from J, with 15 bases in between. CDR3 length: 16 residues. Produced via immunoSEQ multiplex PCR; TCRdb's table is partial and in-frame only. The data hold some 50,000 clones, with 80% to 90% observed a single time. Specimen: CD4+ or CD8+ T cells sorted from blood, collected in a trial of the OX40 agonist ivuxolimab. The genes are TRBV19 and TRBJ1-5; D is perhaps TRBD1 (5 bases). This TCR derives from an adult with an advanced solid tumor such as melanoma, head and neck, liver or kidney cancer. Here the CDR3 DNA reads TGTGCCAGTAGAAGGGACGGGGGAGGTAGCAATCAGCCCCAGCATTTT. It translates to CASRRDGGGSNQPQHF.